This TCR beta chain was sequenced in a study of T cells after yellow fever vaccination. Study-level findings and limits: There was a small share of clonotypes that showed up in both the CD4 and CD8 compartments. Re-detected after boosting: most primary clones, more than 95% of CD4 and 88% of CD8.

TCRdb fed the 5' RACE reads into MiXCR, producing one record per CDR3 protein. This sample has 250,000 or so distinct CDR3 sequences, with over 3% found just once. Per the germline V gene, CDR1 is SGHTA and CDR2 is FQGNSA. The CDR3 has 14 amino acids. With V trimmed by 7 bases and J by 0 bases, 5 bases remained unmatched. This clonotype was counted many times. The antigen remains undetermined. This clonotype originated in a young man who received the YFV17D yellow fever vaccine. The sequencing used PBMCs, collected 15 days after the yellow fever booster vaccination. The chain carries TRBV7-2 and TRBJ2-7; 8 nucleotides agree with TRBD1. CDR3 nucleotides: TGTGCCAGCAACCGGGACAGGAGCTCCTACGAGCAGTACTTC. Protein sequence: CASNRDRSSYEQYF. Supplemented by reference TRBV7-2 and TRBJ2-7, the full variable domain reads GAGVSQSPSNKVTEKGKDVELRCDPISGHTALYWYRQSLGQGLEFLIYFQGNSAPDKSGLPSDRFSAERTGGSVSTLTIQRTQQEDSAVYLCASNRDRSSYEQYFGPGTRLTVT.